One sample yielded the 10 T cell receptor beta chains listed below, sequenced in a study of T-cell memory formation after mild COVID-19 (dated by TCRdb to the early 2020s). Library creation used 5' RACE. For sequencing, an Illumina NovaSeq 6000 was employed. TCRdb redid the processing of the public reads, applying fastp at Q25 and MiXCR, and retained in-frame beta chains. Identical CDR3 protein sequences are pooled into one entry, listed with their most common genes and DNA. For this sample there are roughly 310,000 distinct CDR3 sequences; 15% to 20% appear just once. 20% to 25% of the sample lies in the top ten. Sample: PBMCs or a T cell subset sorted from them (not recorded which). All receptors come from a young man who had mild COVID-19 (a few samples of this study predate the infection). The sample titles of this study are shuffled in the database, so cell type and time point are left out; the donor was told from shared clones.

This clonotype was recorded many times. The chain links TRBV28 to TRBJ1-1; maybe TRBD1 (5 bases). This CDR3 comprises 13 residues. The V end was cut by 1 base, the J end by 8 bases, with 11 bases between. The germline gives CDR1 MDHEN, CDR2 SYDVKM. CDR3 coding DNA: TGTGCCAGCAGTTTATCCCGCGGGGGGGAAGCTTTCTTT. This encodes CASSLSRGGEAFF.

The chain has TRBV28 and TRBJ2-2, with D unclear. V lost 7 bases, J lost 6 bases, and 12 bases lay in between. The CDR3 has 13 residues. Looked up from germline, CDR1 is MDHEN and CDR2 is SYDVKM. CDR3 sequence reads: CASTSNGPGELFF. The CDR3 DNA reads TGTGCCAGCACCTCAAATGGCCCCGGGGAGCTGTTTTTT.

The chain is built from TRBV3-1 and TRBJ2-7; D may correspond to TRBD1 or TRBD2 (5 bases each). The germline V gene encodes CDR1 LGHDT and CDR2 YNNKEL (reference sequence). The CDR3 consists of 15 residues. V was shortened by 3 bases and J by 0 bases, with 12 bases between the two germline ends. CDR3 sequence reads: CASSQNWGSSYEQYF. DNA for the CDR3: TGTGCCAGCAGCCAGAATTGGGGGAGCTCCTACGAGCAGTACTTC.

This clonotype was observed a few times. This chain connects TRBV20-1 to TRBJ1-2; no firm D call. V shed 0 bases and J shed 7 bases, with 12 bases lying between them. This CDR3 is 13 amino acids long. The germline V gene encodes CDR1 DFQATT and CDR2 SNEGSKA (reference sequence). CDR3 amino acids: CSARDFQVVGYTF. The CDR3 nucleotides read TGCAGTGCTAGAGATTTCCAGGTTGTTGGCTACACCTTC.

This clonotype was detected many times. The chain combines TRBV9 with TRBJ2-2; the D is unclear. Trimming pared 2 bases from V and 0 bases from J, leaving 5 bases between. Germline V gene sequence: CDR1 SGDLS, CDR2 YYNGEE. This CDR3 has 14 amino acids. The CDR3 region has the DNA TGTGCCAGCAGCGTGAGAGCGAACACCGGGGAGCTGTTTTTT. Translation: CASSVRANTGELFF.

V is TRBV4-1 and J is TRBJ1-2, with 7 bases fitting TRBD1. CDR1 is MGHRA and CDR2 is YSYEKL in the germline V gene. Unmatched junction bases numbered 9, after V lost 5 bases and J lost 3 bases. The CDR3 consists of 15 residues. The CDR3 nucleotides read TGCGCCAGCAGCGCCCGACAGGGACGTGACTATGGCTACACCTTC. Translated: CASSARQGRDYGYTF.

V gene TRBV20-1 combines with J gene TRBJ2-1; no clear D gene. V was shortened by 0 bases and J by 3 bases, with 12 bases between the two germline ends. Germline V lookup: CDR1 DFQATT, CDR2 SNEGSKA (reference sequence). This CDR3 is 15 amino acids long. The CDR3 nucleotides read TGCAGTGCTAGAGATAGGTCGGCAGTCTACAATGAGCAGTTCTTC. Translated, it gives CSARDRSAVYNEQFF.

The V call is TRBV6-2 or TRBV6-3, the J call TRBJ1-1; the D is unclear. V lost 6 bases to trimming and J lost 1 base, with 18 bases between them. The CDR3 contains 16 residues. The V gene's germline CDR1 is MNHEY and CDR2 SVGEGT. The DNA of the CDR3 is TGTGCCAGCAGCCGACTACCTGAGGCCGCGAACACTGAAGCTTTCTTT. It yields the protein CASSRLPEAANTEAFF.

This clonotype showed up just a few times. The chain is built from TRBV11-2 and TRBJ2-3; D may be TRBD2 (5 bases). CDR1 SGHAT and CDR2 FQNNGV come from the germline V gene. The V gene lost 5 bases and the J gene lost 4 bases, with 25 bases spanning the gap. The CDR3 sequence is 18 residues long. The CDR3 spells CASSPAGGETMRADTQYF. CDR3 bases: TGTGCCAGCAGCCCCGCGGGTGGGGAAACTATGAGGGCAGATACGCAGTATTTT.

The J gene is TRBJ1-2, the V gene TRBV18; TRBD1 is a possible D gene (5 bases). Trimming removed 6 bases from V and 5 bases from J, with 16 bases in between. The germline V gene encodes CDR1 KGHSH and CDR2 LQKENI. The CDR3 length is 14 residues. The CDR3 coding sequence is TGTGCCAGCTCCGGCCCTGGGACGGGTTATGGCTACACCTTC. The encoded protein is CASSGPGTGYGYTF.